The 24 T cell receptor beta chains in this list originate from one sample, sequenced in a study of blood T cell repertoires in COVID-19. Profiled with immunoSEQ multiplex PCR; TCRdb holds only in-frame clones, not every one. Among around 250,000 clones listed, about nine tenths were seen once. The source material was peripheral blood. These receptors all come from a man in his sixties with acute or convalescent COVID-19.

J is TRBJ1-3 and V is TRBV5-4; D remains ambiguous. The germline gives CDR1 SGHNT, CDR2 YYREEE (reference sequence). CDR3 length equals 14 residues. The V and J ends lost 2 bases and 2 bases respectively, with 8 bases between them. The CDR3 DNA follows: TGTGCCAGCAGCTTAGCGGGCCCTGGAAACACCATATATTTT. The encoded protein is CASSLAGPGNTIYF.

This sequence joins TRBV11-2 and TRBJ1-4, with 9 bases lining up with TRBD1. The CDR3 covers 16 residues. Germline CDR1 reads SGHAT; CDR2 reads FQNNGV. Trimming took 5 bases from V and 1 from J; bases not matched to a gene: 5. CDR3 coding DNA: TGTGCCAGCAGCACCACAGGGGGCTTAACTAATGAAAAACTGTTTTTT. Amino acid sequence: CASSTTGGLTNEKLFF.

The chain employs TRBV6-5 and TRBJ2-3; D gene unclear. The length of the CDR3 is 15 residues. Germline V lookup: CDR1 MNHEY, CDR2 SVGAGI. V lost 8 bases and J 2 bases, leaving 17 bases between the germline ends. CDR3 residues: CASSKRHGLTDTQYF. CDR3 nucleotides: TGTGCCAGCTCCAAACGACACGGCCTCACAGATACGCAGTATTTT.

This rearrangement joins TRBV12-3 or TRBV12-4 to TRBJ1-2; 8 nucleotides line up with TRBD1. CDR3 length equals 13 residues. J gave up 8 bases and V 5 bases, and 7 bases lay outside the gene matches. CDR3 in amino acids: CASSRGQGEGYTF. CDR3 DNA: TGTGCCAGCAGTCGAGGACAGGGTGAAGGCTACACCTTC.

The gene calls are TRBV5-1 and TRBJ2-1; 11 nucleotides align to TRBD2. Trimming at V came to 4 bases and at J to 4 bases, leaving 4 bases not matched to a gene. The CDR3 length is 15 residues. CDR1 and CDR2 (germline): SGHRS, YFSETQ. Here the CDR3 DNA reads TGCGCCAGCAGCCTGACTAGCGGGATTTACAATGAGCAGTTCTTC. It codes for CASSLTSGIYNEQFF.

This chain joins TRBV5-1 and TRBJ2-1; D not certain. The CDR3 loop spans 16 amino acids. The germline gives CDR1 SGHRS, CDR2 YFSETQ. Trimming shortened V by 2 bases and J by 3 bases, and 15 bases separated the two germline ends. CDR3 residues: CASSFTGERNYNEQFF. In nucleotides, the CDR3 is TGCGCCAGCAGCTTCACCGGTGAGAGAAACTACAATGAGCAGTTCTTC.

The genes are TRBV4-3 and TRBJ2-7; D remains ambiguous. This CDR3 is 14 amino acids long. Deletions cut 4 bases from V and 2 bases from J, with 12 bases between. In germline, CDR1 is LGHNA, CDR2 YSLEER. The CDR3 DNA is TGCGCCAGCAGCCCCGGAATCGGAGCCTACGAGCAGTACTTC. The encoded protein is CASSPGIGAYEQYF.

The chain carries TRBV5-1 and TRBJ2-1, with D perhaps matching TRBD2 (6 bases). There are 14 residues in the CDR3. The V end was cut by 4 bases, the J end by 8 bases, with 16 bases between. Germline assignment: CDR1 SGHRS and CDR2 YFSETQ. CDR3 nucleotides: TGCGCCAGCAGCCCGGGAGCCACCGTGGATGAGCAGTTCTTC. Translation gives CASSPGATVDEQFF.

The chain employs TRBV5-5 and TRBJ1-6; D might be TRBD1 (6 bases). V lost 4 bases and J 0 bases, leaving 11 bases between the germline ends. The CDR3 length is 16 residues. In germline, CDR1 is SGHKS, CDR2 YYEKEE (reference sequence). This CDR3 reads CASSARDTSYNSPLHF. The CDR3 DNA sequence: TGTGCCAGCAGCGCCCGGGACACCTCCTATAATTCACCCCTCCACTTT.

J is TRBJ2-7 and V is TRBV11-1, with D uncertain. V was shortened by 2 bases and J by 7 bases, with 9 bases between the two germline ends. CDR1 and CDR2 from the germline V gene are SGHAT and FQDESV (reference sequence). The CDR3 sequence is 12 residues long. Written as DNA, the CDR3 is TGTGCCAGCAGCTTACCCTATATGGAGCAGTACTTC. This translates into CASSLPYMEQYF.

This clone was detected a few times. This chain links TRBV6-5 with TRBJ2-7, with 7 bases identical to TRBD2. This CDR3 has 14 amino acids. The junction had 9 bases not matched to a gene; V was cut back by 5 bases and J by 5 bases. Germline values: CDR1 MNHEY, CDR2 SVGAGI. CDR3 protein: CASSNGTIRDEQYF. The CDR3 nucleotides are TGTGCCAGCAGTAATGGGACTATTCGAGACGAGCAGTACTTC.

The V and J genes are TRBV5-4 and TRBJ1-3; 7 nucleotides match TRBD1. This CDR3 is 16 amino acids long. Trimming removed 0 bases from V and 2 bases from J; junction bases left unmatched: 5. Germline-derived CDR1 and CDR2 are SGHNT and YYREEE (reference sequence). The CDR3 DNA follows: TGTGCCAGCAGCTTGGGTCTTACAGGGGCTGGAAACACCATATATTTT. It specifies CASSLGLTGAGNTIYF.

The CDR3 region is CASSQVSGTGDTDTQYF. The CDR3 nucleotides read TGTGCCAGCAGCCAAGTCTCCGGGACAGGGGATACAGATACGCAGTATTTT. This sequence joins TRBV3-1 (or the pseudogene TRBV3-2) and TRBJ2-3; 10 nucleotides line up with TRBD1. Trimming at V came to 1 base and at J to 3 bases, leaving 7 bases not matched to a gene. Germline V gene lookup returns CDR1 LGHDT and CDR2 YNNKEL (reference sequence). The CDR3 covers 17 residues.

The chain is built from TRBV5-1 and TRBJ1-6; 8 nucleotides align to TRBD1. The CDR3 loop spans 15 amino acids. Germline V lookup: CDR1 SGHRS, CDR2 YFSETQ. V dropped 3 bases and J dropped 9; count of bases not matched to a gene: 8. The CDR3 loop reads CASSSTGQGGSPLHF. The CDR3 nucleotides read TGCGCCAGCAGCTCGACAGGACAGGGCGGTTCACCCCTCCACTTT.

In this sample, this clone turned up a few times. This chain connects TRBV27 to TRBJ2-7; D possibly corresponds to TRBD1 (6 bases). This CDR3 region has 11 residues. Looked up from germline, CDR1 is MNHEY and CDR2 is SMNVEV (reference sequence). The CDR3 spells CDNRAPYEQYF. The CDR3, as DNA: TGTGACAACAGGGCACCCTACGAGCAGTACTTC.

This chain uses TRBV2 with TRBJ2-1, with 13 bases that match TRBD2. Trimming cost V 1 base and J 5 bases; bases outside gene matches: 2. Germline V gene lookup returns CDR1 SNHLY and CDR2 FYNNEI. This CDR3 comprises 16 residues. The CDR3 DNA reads TGTGCCAGCAGTGAAGTGGGACTAGCGGGGAACAATGAGCAGTTCTTC. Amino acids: CASSEVGLAGNNEQFF.

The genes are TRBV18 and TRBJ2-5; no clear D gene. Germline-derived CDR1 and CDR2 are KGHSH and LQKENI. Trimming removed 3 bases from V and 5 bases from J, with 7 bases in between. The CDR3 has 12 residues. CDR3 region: CASSPPTETQYF. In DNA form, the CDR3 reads TGTGCCAGCTCACCTCCTACGGAGACCCAGTACTTC.

The CDR3 bases are TGTGCCAGCAGTGAAAGGGGTGTCTACAATGAGCAGTTCTTC. It encodes CASSERGVYNEQFF. The chain has TRBV2 and TRBJ2-1, with D perhaps matching TRBD1 (5 bases). V lost 2 bases, J lost 3 bases, and 8 bases lay in between. Germline assignment: CDR1 SNHLY and CDR2 FYNNEI. The CDR3 is 14 amino acids.

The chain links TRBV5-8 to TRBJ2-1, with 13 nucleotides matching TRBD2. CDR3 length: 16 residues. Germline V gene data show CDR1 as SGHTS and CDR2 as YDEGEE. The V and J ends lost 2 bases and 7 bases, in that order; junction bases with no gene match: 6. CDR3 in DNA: TGTGCCAGCAGCTTACTAGCGGGAGGGCCTGGGAATGAGCAGTTCTTC. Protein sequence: CASSLLAGGPGNEQFF.

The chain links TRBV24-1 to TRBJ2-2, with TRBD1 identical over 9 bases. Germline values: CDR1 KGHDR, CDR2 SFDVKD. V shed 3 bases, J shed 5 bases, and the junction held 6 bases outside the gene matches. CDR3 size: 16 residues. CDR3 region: CATSDPTGGSTGELFF. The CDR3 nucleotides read TGTGCCACCAGTGATCCCACAGGGGGCAGTACCGGGGAGCTGTTTTTT.

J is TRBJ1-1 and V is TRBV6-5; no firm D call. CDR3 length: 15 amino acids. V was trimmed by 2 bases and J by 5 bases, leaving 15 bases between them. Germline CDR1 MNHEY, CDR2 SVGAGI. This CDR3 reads CASSYGGRMETEAFF. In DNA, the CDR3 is TGTGCCAGCAGTTACGGTGGGAGGATGGAGACTGAAGCTTTCTTT.

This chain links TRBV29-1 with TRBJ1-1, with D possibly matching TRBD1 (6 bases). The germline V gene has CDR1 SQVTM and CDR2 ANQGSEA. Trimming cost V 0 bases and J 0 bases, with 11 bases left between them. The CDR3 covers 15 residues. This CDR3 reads CSVEEDSEMNTEAFF. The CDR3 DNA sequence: TGCAGCGTTGAAGAGGACAGCGAGATGAACACTGAAGCTTTCTTT.

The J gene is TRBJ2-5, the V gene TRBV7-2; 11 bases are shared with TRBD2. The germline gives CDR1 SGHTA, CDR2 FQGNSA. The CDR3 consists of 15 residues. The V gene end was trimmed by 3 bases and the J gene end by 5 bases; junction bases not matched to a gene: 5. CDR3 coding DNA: TGTGCCAGCAGCTTTTTTAGCGGGAGGGCTGAGACCCAGTACTTC. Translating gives CASSFFSGRAETQYF.

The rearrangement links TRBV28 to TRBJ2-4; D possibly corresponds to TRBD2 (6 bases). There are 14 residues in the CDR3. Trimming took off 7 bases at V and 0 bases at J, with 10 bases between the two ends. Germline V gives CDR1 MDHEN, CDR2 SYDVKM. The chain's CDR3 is CASTAGLAKNIQYF. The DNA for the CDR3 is TGTGCCAGCACTGCGGGGTTAGCCAAAAACATTCAGTACTTC. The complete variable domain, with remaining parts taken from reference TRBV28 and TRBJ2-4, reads DVKVTQSSRYLVKRTGEKVFLECVQDMDHENMFWYRQDPGLGLRLIYFSYDVKMKEKGDIPEGYSVSREKKERFSLILESASTNQTSMYLCASTAGLAKNIQYFGAGTRLSVL.